This T cell receptor beta chain is drawn from a study of T cells in Graves' hyperthyroidism and ophthalmopathy. As regards this clonotype: The junction shows a germline mismatch at one end, possibly a read error.

RNA transcripts provided the source from which TCR beta CDR3 regions were amplified. The study used the HTBI primer set for a first-round RT-PCR of the TCR CDR3. One entry per CDR3 protein, called by TCRdb with MiXCR from the multiplex PCR reads. The sample has nearly 600,000 distinct CDR3 sequences; approximately 15% are singletons. CDR3 length equals 16 residues. Germline assignment: CDR1 SGHAT and CDR2 FQNNGV. The hyperthyroidism was newly diagnosed and had lasted under 2 months; the patients were aged 18 to 65. The PBMCs studied were ones that came from 10 ml fresh peripheral blood. The TCR was taken from a woman aged 25-40 years with Graves' hyperthyroidism that later progressed to Graves' ophthalmopathy. The sequenced material came from blood. The chain has TRBV11-2 and TRBJ2-1, with 7 bases matching TRBD2. The CDR3 region has the DNA TGTGCCAGCAGCTTTTTAGCTAGCGGACAATACAATGATCAGTGCTTC. Its translation: CASSFLASGQYNDQCF.